This passage covers 20 T cell receptor beta chains from one sample sequenced in a study of shared clonotypes between healthy human individuals. Produced via immunoSEQ multiplex PCR; TCRdb's table is partial and in-frame only. The top ten clones hold about 1.5% of a sample with roughly 1,100,000 clones, about 80% of them seen once. The source material was memory CD4+ T cells sorted from blood. Stated subset: CD45RA-negative fraction. The receptors derive from a man between 18 and 35 years old in good health.

This clone was found a few times. V usage is TRBV7-2 and J usage is TRBJ2-7; the D gene is possibly TRBD1 (5 bases). The germline V gene has CDR1 SGHTA and CDR2 FQGNSA. CDR3 size: 15 residues. V gave up 5 bases and J gave up 3 bases, with 17 bases separating them. The CDR3 coding sequence is TGTGCCAGCAGCGTGCAGGGCGTGGGTTTCTACGAGCAGTACTTC. It is translated as CASSVQGVGFYEQYF.

The chain combines TRBV18 with TRBJ1-6; D is possibly TRBD1 (5 bases). The length of the CDR3 is 14 residues. V lost 3 bases and J 10 bases, leaving 13 bases between the germline ends. Germline V gene sequence: CDR1 KGHSH, CDR2 LQKENI. The CDR3 DNA reads TGTGCCAGCTCACCCGACGGGGGACGCTCACCCCTCCACTTT. Translation: CASSPDGGRSPLHF. The full variable domain, in which reference TRBV18 and TRBJ1-6 provide the parts outside the CDR3, is NAGVMQNPRHLVRRRGQEARLRCSPMKGHSHVYWYRQLPEEGLKFMVYLQKENIIDESGMPKERFSAEFPKEGPSILRIQQVVRGDSAAYFCASSPDGGRSPLHFGNGTRLTVT.

The rearrangement uses TRBV6-1 and TRBJ2-5; 7 positions match TRBD2. This CDR3 has 14 residues. Germline assignment: CDR1 MNHNS and CDR2 SASEGT. J lost 5 bases, V lost 3 bases, and 6 bases had no gene match. CDR3 sequence: CASSDWRGRETQYF. The CDR3 bases are TGTGCCAGCAGTGACTGGCGGGGGAGGGAGACCCAGTACTTC.

The chain has TRBV2 and TRBJ2-1; 14 bases match TRBD2. The CDR3 is made up of 15 amino acids. Losses at the gene ends were 8 bases for V and 10 bases for J; bases not matched to a gene: 10. Looked up from germline, CDR1 is SNHLY and CDR2 is FYNNEI. CDR3 residues: CASGSRRTSGGEQFF. The CDR3 DNA is TGTGCCAGCGGGAGTAGGCGGACTAGCGGGGGGGAGCAGTTCTTC.

This clone occurred once. The chain carries TRBV5-6 and TRBJ1-1; D ambiguous. The CDR3 is made up of 13 amino acids. Trimming removed 9 bases from V and 2 bases from J, with 14 bases in between. The V gene's germline CDR1 is SGHDT and CDR2 YYEEEE. The CDR3 DNA follows: TGTGCCACCACGGGAGGGAAAAACACTGAAGCTTTCTTT. As protein: CATTGGKNTEAFF. The complete variable domain, with remaining parts taken from reference TRBV5-6 and TRBJ1-1, reads DAGVTQSPTHLIKTRGQQVTLRCSPKSGHDTVSWYQQALGQGPQFIFQYYEEEERQRGNFPDRFSGHQFPNYSSELNVNALLLGDSALYLCATTGGKNTEAFFGQGTRLTVV.

Remarks on this clone: Other DNA sequences in this specimen translate into the identical CDR3. The genes are TRBV6-1 and TRBJ1-1; 10 bases are shared with TRBD1. Germline CDR1 is MNHNS and CDR2 is SASEGT. The junction had 2 bases not matched to a gene; V was cut back by 5 bases and J by 2 bases. CDR3 length: 14 amino acids. CDR3 sequence: CASSRDRGNTEAFF. The CDR3 region has the DNA TGTGCCAGCAGTCGGGACAGGGGAAACACTGAAGCTTTCTTT.

This chain uses TRBV29-1 with TRBJ2-7, with D perhaps TRBD1 (6 bases). Trimming removed 8 bases from V and 1 base from J, with 18 bases in between. The CDR3 is 14 residues long. Germline V lookup: CDR1 SQVTM, CDR2 ANQGSEA. The CDR3 region is CSFSPDSLSYEQYF. The CDR3, as DNA: TGCAGCTTTTCCCCGGACAGCCTATCCTACGAGCAGTACTTC.

Remarks on this clone: Other nucleotide sequences from this sample produce the same CDR3. The chain couples TRBV6-1 to TRBJ2-7; 11 nucleotides match TRBD1. V lost 5 bases to trimming and J lost 4 bases; unmatched junction nucleotides: 4. Per the germline V gene, CDR1 is MNHNS and CDR2 is SASEGT. This CDR3 region has 14 residues. CDR3 protein: CASSRTGGLYEQYF. The CDR3 DNA sequence: TGTGCCAGCAGTAGGACAGGGGGCTTATACGAGCAGTACTTC.

The chain links TRBV5-1 to TRBJ2-5, with D possibly matching TRBD2 (5 bases). CDR3 size: 12 residues. The V end was cut by 6 bases, the J end by 5 bases, with 11 bases between. The V gene's germline CDR1 is SGHRS and CDR2 YFSETQ. The CDR3 is CASTLVGETQYF. DNA for the CDR3: TGCGCCAGCACACTAGTGGGGGAGACCCAGTACTTC. The full variable domain, its missing parts supplied by reference TRBV5-1 and TRBJ2-5, is KAGVTQTPRYLIKTRGQQVTLSCSPISGHRSVSWYQQTPGQGLQFLFEYFSETQRNKGNFPGRFSGRQFSNSRSEMNVSTLELGDSALYLCASTLVGETQYFGPGTRLLVL.

The rearrangement uses TRBV7-2 and TRBJ2-5; D not resolved. Trimming cost V 5 bases and J 3 bases, with 13 bases left between them. The CDR3 consists of 14 residues. Per germline, CDR1 SGHTA and CDR2 FQGNSA. CDR3 region: CASSAGEWEETQYF. The CDR3 DNA is TGTGCCAGCAGCGCCGGAGAGTGGGAAGAGACCCAGTACTTC. Looking up the rest from reference TRBV7-2 and TRBJ2-5 gives the full variable domain: GAGVSQSPSNKVTEKGKDVELRCDPISGHTALYWYRQSLGQGLEFLIYFQGNSAPDKSGLPSDRFSAERTGGSVSTLTIQRTQQEDSAVYLCASSAGEWEETQYFGPGTRLLVL.

The chain recombines TRBV5-1 with TRBJ2-4; 7 nucleotides line up with TRBD1. The CDR3 loop spans 15 amino acids. CDR1 is SGHRS, CDR2 YFSETQ, per germline. The ends lost 4 bases at V and 2 bases at J; junction bases unmatched: 6. The CDR3 nucleotides read TGCGCCAGCAGCCCCTGGGACAGCTCCAAAAACATTCAGTACTTC. Protein product: CASSPWDSSKNIQYF.

This clone was detected only once. The chain joins TRBV7-9 to TRBJ1-4, with D unresolved. The CDR3 extends over 14 amino acids. Germline CDR1 reads SEHNR; CDR2 reads FQNEAQ (reference sequence). V lost 0 bases and J 8 bases, leaving 10 bases between the germline ends. CDR3 coding DNA: TGTGCCAGCAGCTTAGCGTCAGGTGGGGAAAAACTGTTTTTT. This codes for CASSLASGGEKLFF.

This clone was seen a single time. The chain has TRBV7-2 and TRBJ2-1; the match to TRBD2 covers 16 bases. V lost 5 bases and J lost 10; bases outside the gene matches: 11. Germline-derived CDR1 and CDR2 are SGHTA and FQGNSA. The CDR3 runs 17 residues. The CDR3 coding sequence is TGTGCCAGCAGCCCCCTGGGACTAGCGGGAGGGAGCAGGGAGCAGTTCTTC. Encoded protein: CASSPLGLAGGSREQFF.

The chain has TRBV6-1 and TRBJ1-2; tentative D call: TRBD1 (6 bases). V was clipped by 2 bases and J by 8 bases, with 21 bases between them. Germline CDR1 is MNHNS and CDR2 is SASEGT. The CDR3 contains 16 residues. The DNA for the CDR3 is TGTGCCAGCAGTGAACAGGGGACTCCTAACCCTATGGGCTACACCTTC. It codes for CASSEQGTPNPMGYTF.

This chain links TRBV28 with TRBJ1-2; D is undetermined. Looked up from germline, CDR1 is MDHEN and CDR2 is SYDVKM. This CDR3 region has 12 residues. Trimming cost V 5 bases and J 8 bases, with 12 bases left between them. The CDR3 nucleotides are TGTGCCAGCAGTCCCGGGTCCTTCGGCTACACCTTC. Translating it yields CASSPGSFGYTF.

This chain links TRBV30 with TRBJ1-5; D is unresolved. The CDR3 contains 17 residues. V was pared by 1 base and J by 6 bases, with 22 bases between. Germline V gene sequence: CDR1 GTSNPN, CDR2 SVGIG (reference sequence). The CDR3 DNA reads TGTGCCTGGAGTGAACCTGCAGGACCTCCCGTCGGTCAGCCCCAGCATTTT. Protein product: CAWSEPAGPPVGQPQHF.

This clone showed up just once. The rearrangement links TRBV18 to TRBJ2-3, with D maybe TRBD2 (5 bases). The length of the CDR3 is 13 residues. Between the trimmed V and J ends, which lost 4 bases and 6 bases, there was a span of 11 bases. The germline gives CDR1 KGHSH, CDR2 LQKENI. CDR3 sequence (DNA): TGTGCCAGCTCACGGGCCCGCGGGGATACGCAGTATTTT. It is translated as CASSRARGDTQYF.

This chain's CDR3 is CASSKEGAPGSPLHF. The CDR3, as DNA: TGTGCCAGCAGCAAAGAAGGGGCACCAGGGTCACCCCTCCACTTT. V and J are TRBV9 and TRBJ1-6; possibly TRBD1 for D (5 bases). V shed 4 bases and J shed 10 bases, with 18 bases lying between them. CDR1 is SGDLS, CDR2 YYNGEE, per germline. The CDR3 has 15 amino acids. Looking up the rest from reference TRBV9 and TRBJ1-6 gives the full variable domain: DSGVTQTPKHLITATGQRVTLRCSPRSGDLSVYWYQQSLDQGLQFLIQYYNGEERAKGNILERFSAQQFPDLHSELNLSSLELGDSALYFCASSKEGAPGSPLHFGNGTRLTVT.

This clone has a handful of counts. The chain joins TRBV5-6 to TRBJ1-2; weak D call: TRBD1 (5 bases). Germline CDR1 and CDR2: SGHDT and YYEEEE. The ends were cut back, 4 bases at V and 8 bases at J, with 12 bases in the middle. CDR3 size: 12 residues. The CDR3 DNA reads as TGTGCCAGCAGCGGGACGGGAGAGGGCTACACCTTC. It translates to CASSGTGEGYTF.

The chain joins TRBV7-8 to TRBJ2-7; unclear D gene. The V end lost 3 bases, the J end lost 2 bases, and 8 bases lay between the germline ends. The CDR3 loop spans 13 amino acids. CDR1 is SGHVS and CDR2 is FQNEAQ in the germline V gene. The CDR3 sequence is CASSFGKAYEQYF. As DNA, the CDR3 is TGTGCCAGCAGCTTTGGAAAGGCCTACGAGCAGTACTTC.